Listed below are T cell receptor beta chains from one sample, sequenced in a study of T-cell memory formation after mild COVID-19. Each CDR3 protein is one row after TCRdb ran MiXCR on the 5' RACE reads. The sample has roughly 110,000 distinct CDR3 sequences; roughly 12% are singletons. Sequenced material: PBMCs or a T cell subset sorted from them (not recorded which). The receptors shown here come from an adult woman who had mild COVID-19 (a few samples of this study predate the infection). Cell type and time point are not known. Each CDR3 is given with its conserved first and last residue. Fields, in order: CDR3 length, V gene, J gene, CDR3 protein.

len: 16
v_gene: TRBV7-9
j_gene: TRBJ2-3
CDR3aa: CASSLATSGPTDTQYF

len: 15
v_gene: TRBV19
j_gene: TRBJ2-1
CDR3aa: CASSMFSGSYNEQFF

len: 14
v_gene: TRBV2
j_gene: TRBJ2-1
CDR3aa: CASGPRGIYNEQFF

len: 14
v_gene: TRBV4-2
j_gene: TRBJ2-7
CDR3aa: CASSQVGGTYEQYF

len: 15
v_gene: TRBV24-1
j_gene: TRBJ1-2
CDR3aa: CATSDHDRGNYGYTF

len: 12
v_gene: TRBV7-2
j_gene: TRBJ2-7
CDR3aa: CASSFNGWEQYF

len: 15
v_gene: TRBV6-5
j_gene: TRBJ2-5
CDR3aa: CASSYSFGGQETQYF

len: 14
v_gene: TRBV7-9
j_gene: TRBJ2-2
CDR3aa: CASSFTGNPWELFF

len: 14
v_gene: TRBV9
j_gene: TRBJ2-5
CDR3aa: CASSSGSGGETQYF

len: 12
v_gene: TRBV11-2
j_gene: TRBJ1-1
CDR3aa: CASSLRALEAFF

len: 16
v_gene: TRBV4-3
j_gene: TRBJ2-7
CDR3aa: CASSQVPPGGPYEQYF

len: 15
v_gene: TRBV4-3
j_gene: TRBJ2-7
CDR3aa: CASSQEPTGVYEQYF

len: 14
v_gene: TRBV5-1
j_gene: TRBJ2-1
CDR3aa: CASSVRGSRNEQFF

len: 15
v_gene: TRBV7-9
j_gene: TRBJ2-3
CDR3aa: CASIGFGTDTDTQYF

len: 14
v_gene: TRBV4-1
j_gene: TRBJ2-7
CDR3aa: CASSTRTVNYEQYF

len: 18
v_gene: TRBV5-1
j_gene: TRBJ2-1
CDR3aa: CASSLVPGQGGPNNEQFF

len: 14
v_gene: TRBV12-3/TRBV12-4
j_gene: TRBJ2-3
CDR3aa: CASSLGGVGDTQYF

len: 14
v_gene: TRBV21-1
j_gene: TRBJ2-5
CDR3aa: CASSKGSSQETQYF

len: 15
v_gene: TRBV19
j_gene: TRBJ2-7
CDR3aa: CASSTHRATSYEQYF

len: 12
v_gene: TRBV30
j_gene: TRBJ2-1
CDR3aa: CAAADRGVEQFF

len: 16
v_gene: TRBV20-1
j_gene: TRBJ2-3
CDR3aa: CSATPGQGDITDTQYF

len: 13
v_gene: TRBV7-9
j_gene: TRBJ2-2
CDR3aa: CASSQDLAGELFF

len: 14
v_gene: TRBV5-1
j_gene: TRBJ1-1
CDR3aa: CASSLRDMNTEAFF

len: 14
v_gene: TRBV12-3/TRBV12-4
j_gene: TRBJ2-1
CDR3aa: CASLPGRMYNEQFF

len: 16
v_gene: TRBV4-1
j_gene: TRBJ2-5
CDR3aa: CASSQDQRHILETQYF

len: 12
v_gene: TRBV24-1
j_gene: TRBJ2-5
CDR3aa: CATSDLQETQYF

len: 16
v_gene: TRBV25-1
j_gene: TRBJ1-1
CDR3aa: CASSAPPRYGNTEAFF

len: 12
v_gene: TRBV20-1
j_gene: TRBJ2-5
CDR3aa: CSAGTAQETQYF

len: 14
v_gene: TRBV7-9
j_gene: TRBJ2-1
CDR3aa: CASSLLGQINEQFF

len: 15
v_gene: TRBV9
j_gene: TRBJ2-2
CDR3aa: CASTGPGLPSGELFF

len: 15
v_gene: TRBV6-5
j_gene: TRBJ1-3
CDR3aa: CASSLSSAVGNTIYF

len: 12
v_gene: TRBV7-3
j_gene: TRBJ2-7
CDR3aa: CASTPPGYEQYF

len: 16
v_gene: TRBV5-1
j_gene: TRBJ2-1
CDR3aa: CASSLAGTDIYNEQFF

len: 15
v_gene: TRBV11-3
j_gene: TRBJ2-1
CDR3aa: CASRSQGSPPHEQFF

len: 13
v_gene: TRBV29-1
j_gene: TRBJ2-7
CDR3aa: CSVSGEVTYEQYF

len: 15
v_gene: TRBV7-8
j_gene: TRBJ1-1
CDR3aa: CASSLVGRGYTEAFF

len: 13
v_gene: TRBV29-1
j_gene: TRBJ2-5
CDR3aa: CSGVVFQGPTQYF

len: 18
v_gene: TRBV24-1
j_gene: TRBJ1-1
CDR3aa: CATSDSERDRLMNTEAFF

len: 16
v_gene: TRBV15
j_gene: TRBJ2-1
CDR3aa: CATSSTGGGAWNEQFF

len: 13
v_gene: TRBV20-1
j_gene: TRBJ2-2
CDR3aa: CSARDGETGELFF

len: 13
v_gene: TRBV12-3/TRBV12-4
j_gene: TRBJ2-7
CDR3aa: CASSLRVTYEQYF

len: 14
v_gene: TRBV24-1
j_gene: TRBJ2-3
CDR3aa: CATSELADTDTQYF

len: 12
v_gene: TRBV12-3/TRBV12-4
j_gene: TRBJ1-5
CDR3aa: CASSPGNQPQHF

len: 14
v_gene: TRBV12-3/TRBV12-4
j_gene: TRBJ1-2
CDR3aa: CASSPHSGGAGYTF

len: 17
v_gene: TRBV5-1
j_gene: TRBJ2-1
CDR3aa: CASSSGTSGSAYNEQFF

len: 13
v_gene: TRBV7-3
j_gene: TRBJ2-5
CDR3aa: CASSFRGEETQYF

len: 17
v_gene: TRBV7-9
j_gene: TRBJ2-1
CDR3aa: CASSLEVVEELYNEQFF

len: 11
v_gene: TRBV5-6
j_gene: TRBJ2-1
CDR3aa: CASSFDNEQFF

len: 18
v_gene: TRBV12-5
j_gene: TRBJ2-3
CDR3aa: CASGLGTSGSDGTDTQYF

len: 14
v_gene: TRBV12-3/TRBV12-4
j_gene: TRBJ2-1
CDR3aa: CAIFVAGLGNEQFF